This is a list of T cell receptor beta chains from one sample in a study of human T cells and chemical hapten exposure. TCRdb fed the 5' RACE reads into MiXCR, producing one record per CDR3 protein. The sample consists of tens of thousands of distinct CDR3 sequences, more than 7.5% of them appearing once. All receptors derive from a male donor in good health. Both conserved end residues are part of each CDR3. D genes are given only for firm matches. The size entry is marked missing in some rows and otherwise reads once, few, many or a size class.

abundance,d_gene,j_gene,v_gene,CDR3aa,CDR3nt
many,-,TRBJ2-5,TRBV29-1,CSVGEGGKTQYF,TGCAGCGTGGGCGAGGGGGGAAAGACCCAGTACTTC
few,TRBD2,TRBJ2-7,TRBV6-2/TRBV6-3,CASSPPRGSGGLYEQYF,TGTGCCAGCAGTCCGCCCCGGGGGAGCGGGGGGCTGTACGAGCAGTACTTC
few,TRBD1,TRBJ1-6,TRBV2,CASSEEDRGWNSPLHF,TGTGCCAGCAGTGAAGAGGACAGGGGATGGAATTCACCCCTCCACTTT
many,-,TRBJ2-3,TRBV20-1,CSAYGRGTDTQYF,TGCAGTGCTTACGGGAGAGGCACAGATACGCAGTATTTT
many,-,TRBJ1-3,TRBV12-3/TRBV12-4,CASTGDSGNTIYF,TGTGCCAGCACGGGTGACTCTGGAAACACCATATATTTT
many,TRBD1,TRBJ1-1,TRBV6-5,CASSYGTGGRGTEAFF,TGTGCCAGCAGTTACGGGACAGGGGGCCGCGGGACTGAAGCTTTCTTT
few,-,TRBJ2-5,TRBV6-1,CASSEMRTQYF,TGTGCCAGCAGTGAGATGCGGACCCAGTACTTC
few,TRBD1,TRBJ1-2,TRBV28,CASSLIDRVNEDYGYTF,TGTGCCAGCAGCCTGATAGACAGGGTGAACGAGGACTATGGCTACACCTTC
many,TRBD1,TRBJ2-1,TRBV10-1,CASSGTQGALEQFF,TGCGCCAGCAGTGGGACCCAGGGGGCACTTGAGCAGTTCTTC
many,TRBD1,TRBJ1-1,TRBV7-9,CASSDGGAGGLNTEAFF,TGTGCCAGCAGCGACGGCGGGGCAGGGGGGCTGAACACTGAAGCTTTCTTT
-,TRBD1,TRBJ2-7,TRBV20-1,CSAPGQGDYEQYF,TGCAGTGCTCCGGGACAGGGCGACTACGAGCAGTACTTC
-,TRBD2,TRBJ2-3,TRBV5-1,CASSGGLAGSTDTQYF,TGCGCCAGCAGCGGGGGACTAGCGGGAAGCACAGATACGCAGTATTTT
many,-,TRBJ2-3,TRBV7-2,CASSLGRRGPTDTQYF,TGTGCCAGCAGCTTAGGGCGGCGGGGGCCCACAGATACGCAGTATTTT
-,-,TRBJ2-3,TRBV29-1,CSHLSGRTDTQYF,TGCAGTCACCTTAGCGGACGCACAGATACGCAGTATTTT
-,TRBD1,TRBJ2-2,TRBV11-1,CASSHSTGPDTGELFF,TGTGCCAGCAGCCATTCGACAGGGCCGGACACCGGGGAGCTGTTTTTT
-,TRBD1,TRBJ2-5,TRBV6-2/TRBV6-3,CATKPGQRDQETQYF,TGTGCCACGAAACCGGGACAGAGAGATCAAGAGACCCAGTACTTC
many,-,TRBJ1-1,TRBV7-2,CASSQVLNTEAFF,TGTGCCAGCAGCCAGGTTTTAAACACTGAAGCTTTCTTT
few,-,TRBJ1-5,TRBV5-6,CASSFGFFNQPQHF,TGTGCCAGCAGCTTCGGTTTTTTCAATCAGCCCCAGCATTTT
few,-,TRBJ2-1,TRBV25-1,CASLRGNEQFF,TGTGCCAGCCTCAGGGGCAATGAGCAGTTCTTC
-,-,TRBJ2-5,TRBV5-1,CASSMGRTPQETQYF,TGCGCCAGCAGCATGGGACGGACACCCCAAGAGACCCAGTACTTC
-,-,TRBJ1-1,TRBV5-1,CASSFAGALDLEAFF,TGCGCCAGCAGCTTCGCAGGGGCCCTAGATTTGGAAGCTTTCTTT
many,-,TRBJ2-4,TRBV6-6,CASSSPSGIQYF,TGTGCCAGCAGTTCCCCTTCGGGCATTCAGTACTTC
many,TRBD1,TRBJ1-1,TRBV6-2/TRBV6-3,CAHRQGLSEAFF,TGTGCCCATCGACAGGGGTTGTCTGAAGCTTTCTTT
many,TRBD1,TRBJ2-1,TRBV5-4,CASRDRGGSYNEQFF,TGTGCCAGCAGAGACAGGGGGGGATCCTACAATGAGCAGTTCTTC
many,-,TRBJ2-1,TRBV29-1,CSVRDSDFTYNEQFF,TGCAGCGTTCGAGATAGTGACTTCACCTACAATGAGCAGTTCTTC
few,-,TRBJ2-1,TRBV4-1,CASSPGLADNEQFF,TGCGCCAGCAGCCCCGGTTTAGCGGACAATGAGCAGTTCTTC
few,-,TRBJ2-2,TRBV27,CASRGVGSNTGELFF,TGTGCCAGCAGGGGAGTTGGATCGAACACCGGGGAGCTGTTTTTT
many,TRBD1,TRBJ2-1,TRBV9,CASSVGGQGASEQFF,TGTGCCAGCAGCGTGGGGGGACAGGGGGCATCTGAGCAGTTCTTC
many,-,TRBJ2-7,TRBV5-1,CASSGTGNGIREQYF,TGCGCCAGCAGCGGTACAGGGAACGGAATACGCGAGCAGTACTTC
few,-,TRBJ2-7,TRBV5-5,CASSLAASPSYEQYF,TGTGCCAGCAGCTTGGCTGCTAGCCCATCCTACGAGCAGTACTTC
many,TRBD2,TRBJ2-5,TRBV4-3,CASSQGGVQRGETQYF,TGCGCCAGCAGCCAAGGAGGGGTCCAGCGGGGAGAGACCCAGTACTTC
many,-,TRBJ1-1,TRBV20-1,CSARVSDKAFF,TGCAGTGCTAGAGTATCAGATAAAGCTTTCTTT
few,TRBD2,TRBJ2-1,TRBV14,CASSNPSGRRRNEQFF,TGTGCCAGCAGCAACCCTAGCGGGAGGAGGAGGAATGAGCAGTTCTTC
few,-,TRBJ2-7,TRBV5-1,CASSRAGQNYEQYF,TGCGCCAGCAGCCGAGCCGGACAGAACTACGAGCAGTACTTC
many,TRBD1,TRBJ2-6,TRBV14,CASSQDVRDRTTSGANVLTF,TGTGCCAGCAGCCAAGATGTCCGGGACAGGACAACCTCTGGGGCCAACGTCCTGACTTTC
-,-,TRBJ1-5,TRBV7-9,CASSLGRVDNQPQHF,TGTGCCAGCAGCTTAGGCAGGGTGGACAATCAGCCCCAGCATTTT
-,-,TRBJ2-3,TRBV5-4,CASSLRQATDTQYF,TGTGCCAGCAGCTTGAGACAGGCTACAGATACGCAGTATTTT
many,-,TRBJ2-7,TRBV20-1,CSARGFFEQYF,TGCAGTGCTAGAGGTTTTTTCGAGCAGTACTTC
many,-,TRBJ2-6,TRBV29-1,CSVSLSSGANVLTF,TGCAGCGTCAGCCTGAGCTCTGGGGCCAACGTCCTGACTTTC
many,TRBD1,TRBJ1-5,TRBV7-2,CASSLGQDRGGNQPQHF,TGTGCCAGCAGCTTAGGCCAGGACAGGGGAGGCAATCAGCCCCAGCATTTT
many,-,TRBJ2-1,TRBV29-1,CSVSYNEQFF,TGCAGCGTTTCATACAATGAGCAGTTCTTC
many,-,TRBJ1-5,TRBV27,CASSLGPGGNQPQHF,TGTGCCAGCAGCCTGGGCCCCGGGGGCAATCAGCCCCAGCATTTT
many,-,TRBJ1-4,TRBV9,CASSLAGPNEKLFF,TGTGCCAGCAGCCTTGCAGGGCCTAATGAAAAACTGTTTTTT
-,TRBD1,TRBJ2-3,TRBV10-3,CAIRRNPEGQGTDTQYF,TGTGCCATCAGACGAAACCCCGAGGGACAGGGGACAGATACGCAGTATTTT
-,-,TRBJ2-3,TRBV2,CASSEFGYYTDTQYF,TGTGCCAGCAGTGAATTCGGTTACTACACAGATACGCAGTATTTT
many,TRBD1,TRBJ1-1,TRBV29-1,CSVTGQERNTEAFF,TGCAGCGTTACTGGACAGGAGAGAAACACTGAAGCTTTCTTT
many,-,TRBJ2-7,TRBV29-1,CSVPGVGSYEQYF,TGCAGCGTTCCGGGAGTGGGATCCTACGAGCAGTACTTC
few,-,TRBJ2-3,TRBV7-9,CASSSSTSTDTQYF,TGTGCCAGCAGCTCCAGTACTAGCACAGATACGCAGTATTTT
-,-,TRBJ1-1,TRBV5-1,CASSSLDRNTEAFF,TGCGCCAGCAGCTCGCTCGACAGGAACACTGAAGCTTTCTTT